This TCR beta chain was found in a study of breast tumors, draining lymph nodes, adjacent tissues. General study results and limits: Luminal-like breast cancer showed significantly higher tumor–nontumor repertoire similarity than basal-like. Tumor TCR diversity was below lymph nodes but above nontumor tissue. Most tumor T cells seemingly derive from lymph node, then expand in tumor. That most tumor T cells come from lymph nodes remained unproven.

Each CDR3 protein is one row after TCRdb ran MiXCR on the multiplex PCR reads. The repertoire holds around 140,000 distinct CDR3 sequences, with about 33% as singletons. Ten or more counts support this clonotype. Its specificity is not known. This CDR3 region has 12 residues. V lost 6 bases to trimming and J lost 4 bases, with 7 bases between them. Germline V CDR1 and CDR2: MNHEY, SVGAGI. Breast cancer patients provided tissue from their axillary draining lymph nodes. The source is a female donor with breast cancer. Some clones in this sample may be carry-over from other donors' samples. The chain is built from TRBV6-5 and TRBJ1-3; D uncertain. The specimen was axillary lymph node tissue. The CDR3 nucleotides are TGTGCCAGCAGCTACGGCGGAAACACCATATATTTT. Encoded protein: CASSYGGNTIYF.